This T cell receptor (beta chain) was identified during a study of T cell repertoires in cytomegalovirus infection. The wider study: HLA-B-restricted CMV epitopes that are well studied were used alongside recently identified HLA-C-restricted ones. Through public TCR beta signatures, both CMV infection and matching HLA type were indicated. Broader study findings: The ex vivo response showed dominance by HLA-C-restricted CMV-specific TCR beta clonotypes. There were carriers of CMV plus the relevant HLA, and cumulative public TCR beta family frequency identified them.

One entry per CDR3 protein results from TCRdb running MiXCR on the reads. The profile covers 700,000 to 900,000 distinct CDR3 sequences, with 25% to 35% appearing a single time and around 13% taken by the ten largest. Note on this clonotype: What it binds is unknown.

Sequenced material: cultured CD8+ T cells from PBMCs, taken from culture after CMV antigen stimulation. This clonotype was obtained from a human donor in good health (CMV status not recorded). Some clones in this sample may be carry-over from other donors' samples.

CDR3 sequence (DNA): TGTGCCAGTAGTTCGGACATCGGCTCCTACAATGAGCAGTTCTTC. Its protein is CASSSDIGSYNEQFF. The chain uses TRBV19 and TRBJ2-1; weak D call: TRBD1 (5 bases). Germline CDR1 and CDR2: LNHDA and SQIVND (reference sequence). The CDR3 covers 15 residues. Trimming left V 5 bases short and J 0 bases short, with 11 bases between.